The entry that follows covers one T cell receptor beta chain sequence. As yet, its antigen is unknown. The data belong to a study of T cell responses to AZD1222 COVID-19 vaccine. Study-level information: Pooled in the analysis were second doses at about 4 or about 12 weeks. Notes on the study in general: There were mostly white British donors and more females than males, and clonal diversity was possibly underestimated. Repertoires were sampled only after the peak T cell response.

The junction had 17 bases not matched to a gene; V was cut back by 5 bases and J by 5 bases. The CDR3 is 18 amino acids. Germline V gives CDR1 WNHNN, CDR2 SYGVQD (reference sequence). Here immunoSEQ multiplex PCR was the method, and the copy in TCRdb shows in-frame clones only, minus some. The repertoire holds approximately 90,000 clones, roughly nine tenths seen once, with around 3% in the top ten. This TCR derives from an adult in good health. The starting material was peripheral blood, obtained on day 0 of AZD1222 vaccination. This chain uses TRBV10-1 with TRBJ1-5; TRBD1 aligns across 8 bases. The CDR3 region has the DNA TGCGCCAGCAGTCAACCATTAGGTGACAGGGGAGGAGATCAGCCCCAGCATTTT. Its translation is CASSQPLGDRGGDQPQHF.